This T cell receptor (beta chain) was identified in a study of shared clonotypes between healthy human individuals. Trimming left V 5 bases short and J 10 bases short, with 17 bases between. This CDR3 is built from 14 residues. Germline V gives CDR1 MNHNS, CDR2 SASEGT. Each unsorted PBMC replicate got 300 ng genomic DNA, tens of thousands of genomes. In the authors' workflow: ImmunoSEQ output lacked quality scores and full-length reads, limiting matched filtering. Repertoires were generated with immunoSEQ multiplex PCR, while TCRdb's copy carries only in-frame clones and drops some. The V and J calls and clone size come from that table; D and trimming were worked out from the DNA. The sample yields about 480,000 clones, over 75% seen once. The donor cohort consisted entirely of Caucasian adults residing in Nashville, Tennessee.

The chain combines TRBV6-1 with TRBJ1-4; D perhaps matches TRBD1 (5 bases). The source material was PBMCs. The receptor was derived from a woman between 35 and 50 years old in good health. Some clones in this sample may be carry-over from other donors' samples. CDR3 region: CASSSPLFGGKLFF. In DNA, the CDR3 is TGTGCCAGCAGTAGCCCTTTATTTGGGGGAAAACTGTTTTTT.